This TCR beta chain came from a study of T cell responses to AZD1222 COVID-19 vaccine. Study background: Second-dose schedules of about 4 or about 12 weeks were combined.

Notes on the study in general: Clonal diversity was possibly underestimated; the donors were predominantly white British and more often female.

Of note for this clone: Antigen: not known.

Libraries were prepared by immunoSEQ multiplex PCR; TCRdb keeps only in-frame clonotypes and omits some of them. This sample has 87,000 or so clones; around 90% occur once, and the top ten carry approximately 3.7%. V dropped 2 bases and J dropped 2 bases, with 13 bases sitting between them. CDR1 MNHEY and CDR2 SVGAGI come from the germline V gene. The CDR3 runs to 15 residues. The source of this sequence is an adult in good health. V and J are TRBV6-5 and TRBJ2-7, with D perhaps TRBD2 (6 bases). The material was peripheral blood, obtained on day 0 of AZD1222 vaccination. In nucleotides, the CDR3 is TGTGCCAGCAGTTACGGACTCGGAGGGCCCTACGAGCAGTACTTC. It yields the protein CASSYGLGGPYEQYF.